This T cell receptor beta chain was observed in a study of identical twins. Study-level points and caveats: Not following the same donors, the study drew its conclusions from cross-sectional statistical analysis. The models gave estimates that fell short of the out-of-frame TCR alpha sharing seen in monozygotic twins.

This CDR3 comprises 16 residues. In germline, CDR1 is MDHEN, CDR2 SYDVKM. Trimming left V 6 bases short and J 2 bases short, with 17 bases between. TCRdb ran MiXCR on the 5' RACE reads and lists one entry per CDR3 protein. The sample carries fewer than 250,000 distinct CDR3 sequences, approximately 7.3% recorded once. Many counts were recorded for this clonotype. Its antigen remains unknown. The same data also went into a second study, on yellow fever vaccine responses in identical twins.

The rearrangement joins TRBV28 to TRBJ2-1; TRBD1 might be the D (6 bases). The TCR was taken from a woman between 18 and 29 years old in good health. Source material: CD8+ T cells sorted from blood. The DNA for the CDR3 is TGTGCCAGCAGCCCGATCCCGGGACAAACCTACAATGAGCAGTTCTTC. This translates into CASSPIPGQTYNEQFF. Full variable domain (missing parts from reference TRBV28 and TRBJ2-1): DVKVTQSSRYLVKRTGEKVFLECVQDMDHENMFWYRQDPGLGLRLIYFSYDVKMKEKGDIPEGYSVSREKKERFSLILESASTNQTSMYLCASSPIPGQTYNEQFFGPGTRLTVL.